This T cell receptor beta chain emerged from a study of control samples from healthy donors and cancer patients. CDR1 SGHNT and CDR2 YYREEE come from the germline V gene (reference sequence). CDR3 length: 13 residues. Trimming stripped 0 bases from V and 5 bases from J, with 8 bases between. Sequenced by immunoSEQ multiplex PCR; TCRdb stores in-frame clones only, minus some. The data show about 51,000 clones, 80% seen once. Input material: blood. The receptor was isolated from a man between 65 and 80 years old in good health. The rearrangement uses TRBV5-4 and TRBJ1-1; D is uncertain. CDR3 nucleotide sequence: TGTGCCAGCAGCTTGGGAGGGCGTACTGAAGCTTTCTTT. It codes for CASSLGGRTEAFF.